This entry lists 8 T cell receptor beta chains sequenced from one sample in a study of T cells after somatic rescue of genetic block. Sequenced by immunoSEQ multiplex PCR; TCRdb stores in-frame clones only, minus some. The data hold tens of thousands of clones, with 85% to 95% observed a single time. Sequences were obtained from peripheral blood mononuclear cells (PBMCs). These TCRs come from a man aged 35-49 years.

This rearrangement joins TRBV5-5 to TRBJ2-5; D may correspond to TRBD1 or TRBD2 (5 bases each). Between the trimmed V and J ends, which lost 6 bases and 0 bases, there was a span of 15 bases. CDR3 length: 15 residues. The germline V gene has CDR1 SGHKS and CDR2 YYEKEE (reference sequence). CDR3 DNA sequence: TGTGCCAGCACCGTCCTTGGGGGTAACCAAGAGACCCAGTACTTC. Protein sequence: CASTVLGGNQETQYF.

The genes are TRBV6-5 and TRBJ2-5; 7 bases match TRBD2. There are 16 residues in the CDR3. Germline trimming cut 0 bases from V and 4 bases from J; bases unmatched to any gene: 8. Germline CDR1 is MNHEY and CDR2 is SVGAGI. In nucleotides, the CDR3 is TGTGCCAGCAGTTACTCTCCTAGCGGTACGGGAGAGACCCAGTACTTC. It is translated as CASSYSPSGTGETQYF.

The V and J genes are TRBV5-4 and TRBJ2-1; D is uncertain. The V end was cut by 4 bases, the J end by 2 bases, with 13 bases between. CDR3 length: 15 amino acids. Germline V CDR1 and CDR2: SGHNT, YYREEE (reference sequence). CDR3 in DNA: TGTGCCAGCAGCGCGTCGGTTCTGGCCTACAATGAGCAGTTCTTC. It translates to CASSASVLAYNEQFF.

The CDR3 DNA is TGTGCCAGCAGCTTGTCCAACTATGGCTACACCTTC. Its translation is CASSLSNYGYTF. The chain employs TRBV7-2 and TRBJ1-2; D is unresolved. This CDR3 spans 12 amino acids. CDR1 is SGHTA and CDR2 is FQGNSA in the germline V gene. V was trimmed by 3 bases and J by 2 bases, leaving 4 bases between them.

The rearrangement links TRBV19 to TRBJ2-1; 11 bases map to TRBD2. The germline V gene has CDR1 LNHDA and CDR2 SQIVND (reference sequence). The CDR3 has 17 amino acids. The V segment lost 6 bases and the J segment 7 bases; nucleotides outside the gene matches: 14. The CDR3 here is CASSPNPRLAGRNEQFF. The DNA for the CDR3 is TGTGCCAGTAGCCCAAACCCGCGACTAGCGGGGAGGAATGAGCAGTTCTTC. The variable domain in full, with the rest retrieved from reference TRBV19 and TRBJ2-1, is DGGITQSPKYLFRKEGQNVTLSCEQNLNHDAMYWYRQDPGQGLRLIYYSQIVNDFQKGDIAEGYSVSREKKESFPLTVTSAQKNPTAFYLCASSPNPRLAGRNEQFFGPGTRLTVL.

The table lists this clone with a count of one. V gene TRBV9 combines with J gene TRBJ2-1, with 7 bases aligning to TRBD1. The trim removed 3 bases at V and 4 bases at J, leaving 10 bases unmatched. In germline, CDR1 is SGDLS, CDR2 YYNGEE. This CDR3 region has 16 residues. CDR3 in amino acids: CASSENRDRGYNEQFF. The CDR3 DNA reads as TGTGCCAGCAGCGAAAACCGGGACAGAGGGTACAATGAGCAGTTCTTC.

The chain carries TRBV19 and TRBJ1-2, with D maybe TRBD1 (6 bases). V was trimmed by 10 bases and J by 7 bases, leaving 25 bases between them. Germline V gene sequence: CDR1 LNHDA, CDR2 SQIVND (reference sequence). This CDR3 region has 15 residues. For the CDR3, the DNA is TGTGCCACCTCGCCGATGGGGGGGCTAGAGGGTGGCTACACCTTC. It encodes CATSPMGGLEGGYTF.

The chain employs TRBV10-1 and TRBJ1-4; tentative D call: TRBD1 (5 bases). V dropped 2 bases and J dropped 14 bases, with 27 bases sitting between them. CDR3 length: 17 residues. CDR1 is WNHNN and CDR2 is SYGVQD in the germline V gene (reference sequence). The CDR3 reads CASSEGPGPYFRETLFF. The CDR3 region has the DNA TGCGCCAGCAGTGAGGGTCCGGGGCCCTATTTTCGAGAAACTCTGTTTTTT.